One and the same sample provided the 7 T cell receptor beta chains below, sequenced in a study of response to subunit inactivated influenza vaccine. TCRdb recomputed calls from the RT-PCR reads with MiXCR, one row per CDR3 protein. The sample consists of 500,000 to 600,000 distinct CDR3 sequences, more than 15% of them appearing once. Specimen: CD4+ T cells sorted from PBMCs, collected around 2 years after vaccination. These receptors all stem from a man between 50 and 69 years old who received an inactivated influenza vaccine.

The gene calls are TRBV12-3 or TRBV12-4 and TRBJ2-3; TRBD2 aligns across 7 bases. V lost 6 bases and J lost 12; bases outside the gene matches: 18. The CDR3 spans 15 residues. The CDR3, as DNA: TGTGCCAGCAGACATTCAAGCGGGATTAAGAAATATCAGTATTTT. Translated: CASRHSSGIKKYQYF.

This clonotype has at least ten counts. The chain uses TRBV5-1 and TRBJ1-1; D possibly corresponds to TRBD1 (5 bases). The CDR3 spans 13 residues. Between the trimmed V and J ends, which lost 3 bases and 1 base, there was a span of 7 bases. The germline CDR1 and CDR2 sequences are SGHRS and YFSETQ. CDR3 sequence reads: CASSSRGNTEAFF. In nucleotides, the CDR3 is TGCGCCAGCAGCTCAAGGGGGAACACTGAAGCTTTCTTT.

The V gene is TRBV6-5, the J gene TRBJ2-7; no clear D gene. V shed 3 bases and J shed 2 bases, with 11 bases lying between them. CDR1 and CDR2 from the germline V gene are MNHEY and SVGAGI. The CDR3 is 14 amino acids. As DNA, the CDR3 is TGTGCCAGCAGTTATAATGAAGGACCCTACGAGCAGTACTTC. Translating it yields CASSYNEGPYEQYF.

This clonotype came up a few times. The chain couples TRBV2 to TRBJ2-3, with TRBD2 matching 8 bases. V trimming: 5 bases; J trimming: 3 bases; junction bases outside the gene matches: 7. From germline, CDR1 is SNHLY and CDR2 FYNNEI. This CDR3 spans 15 amino acids. DNA for the CDR3: TGTGCCAGCAGTCCGTATACTAGCGGAACAGATACGCAGTATTTT. Its protein product is CASSPYTSGTDTQYF. Full variable domain (remainder filled in from reference TRBV2 and TRBJ2-3): EPEVTQTPSHQVTQMGQEVILRCVPISNHLYFYWYRQILGQKVEFLVSFYNNEISEKSEIFDDQFSVERPDGSNFTLKIRSTKLEDSAMYFCASSPYTSGTDTQYFGPGTRLTVL.

The chain links TRBV24-1 to TRBJ2-5, with 11 positions matching TRBD1. V shed 4 bases and J 2 bases; nucleotides not matched to a gene: 5. There are 16 residues in the CDR3. The germline CDR1 and CDR2 sequences are KGHDR and SFDVKD. CDR3 amino acids: CATSDLRDRGQETQYF. DNA for the CDR3: TGTGCCACCAGTGACCTCCGGGACAGGGGGCAAGAGACCCAGTACTTC.

The J gene is TRBJ2-7, the V gene TRBV15; possibly TRBD2 for D (5 bases). Looked up from germline, CDR1 is LNHNV and CDR2 is YYDKDF (reference sequence). Trimming pared 4 bases from V and 3 bases from J, leaving 10 bases between. The CDR3 has 13 amino acids. CDR3: CATSTGIDYEQYF. CDR3 DNA: TGTGCCACCAGCACCGGGATTGACTACGAGCAGTACTTC.

The chain joins TRBV9 to TRBJ1-6; no definite D call. CDR1 is SGDLS and CDR2 is YYNGEE in the germline V gene. The length of the CDR3 is 13 residues. V was clipped by 1 base and J by 7 bases, with 6 bases between them. DNA of the CDR3: TGTGCCAGCAGCGTATTATCCAATTCACCCCTCCACTTT. Its translation is CASSVLSNSPLHF.